The 23 T cell receptor beta chains reported below all come from one sample, sequenced in a study of vaccination and CD4 T cells after COVID-19 (dated by TCRdb to the early 2020s). The library relied on PCR. TCRdb shows the sequencer as Illumina iSeq 100. TCR sequencing of DNA from cultured CD4+ T cells used the Oncomine TCR Beta short-read assay at the Johns Hopkins FTIC core. TCRdb reprocessing: public reads trimmed at Q25 with fastp, clones called with MiXCR, in-frame beta chains kept. Merged by CDR3 protein, the rows form single entries marked with the most common genes and DNA. The sample records 15,000 to 20,000 distinct CDR3 sequences, under 65% of which are singletons. About 20% of the sample is in the top ten clones. The intended sense of this specimen's time point label: late sampling 161 to 241 days after vaccination in a few convalescent patients. Explained via the paper, the treatment or condition label denotes: roughly ten-day PBMC culture with coronavirus spike peptide pools or control peptides (ViraFEST assay).

These receptors have no identified antigens. The specimen comprised CD4+ T cells from blood, cultured in vitro, sampled about 7 months after SARS-CoV-2 vaccination. These receptors were obtained from a human donor who had recovered from COVID-19.

Only one count was recorded for this clonotype. The gene calls are TRBV20-1 and TRBJ2-1; 9 bases are a match to TRBD2. From germline, CDR1 is DFQATT and CDR2 SNEGSKA (reference sequence). V dropped 3 bases and J dropped 0; count of bases not matched to a gene: 6. This CDR3 spans 16 amino acids. CDR3: CSASGRGGLSYNEQFF. The CDR3 bases are TGCAGTGCTAGTGGGCGGGGGGGCCTCTCCTACAATGAGCAGTTCTTC.

J is TRBJ1-2 and V is TRBV20-1; D perhaps matches TRBD1 (6 bases). CDR3 length equals 13 residues. Germline lookup yields CDR1 DFQATT and CDR2 SNEGSKA (reference sequence). Trimming left V 1 base short and J 5 bases short, with 11 bases between. The CDR3 is CSARAIQGYGYTF. The DNA of the CDR3 is TGCAGTGCTAGAGCTATACAGGGTTATGGCTACACCTTC.

The chain recombines TRBV28 with TRBJ2-7; D gene unclear. This CDR3 has 14 residues. Per germline, CDR1 MDHEN and CDR2 SYDVKM. The V and J ends lost 3 bases and 0 bases respectively, with 9 bases between them. For the CDR3, the DNA is TGTGCCAGCAGTTTCGTGGAGACCTCCTACGAGCAGTACTTC. As protein: CASSFVETSYEQYF.

This clonotype was recorded only once. The rearrangement links TRBV5-4 to TRBJ1-5, with unresolved D. Germline V CDR1 and CDR2: SGHNT, YYREEE (reference sequence). V lost 4 bases and J lost 10, with 15 bases in between. The CDR3 length is 13 residues. The CDR3 reads CASSPEGGRPQHF. The CDR3 DNA sequence: TGTGCCAGCAGCCCCGAGGGAGGGCGTCCCCAGCATTTT.

This clonotype has more than one count but fewer than ten. The V and J genes are TRBV7-9 and TRBJ2-7, with D possibly TRBD2 on 5 matching bases. The V gene's germline CDR1 is SEHNR and CDR2 FQNEAQ (reference sequence). Trimming pared 5 bases from V and 4 bases from J, leaving 12 bases between. CDR3 length: 13 amino acids. The CDR3 sequence: CASSVTSRYEQYF. The CDR3 bases are TGTGCCAGCAGCGTTACTAGTAGGTACGAGCAGTACTTC.

The V gene is TRBV6-5, the J gene TRBJ1-1; a possible D gene is TRBD1 (6 bases). CDR1 is MNHEY, CDR2 SVGAGI, per germline. This CDR3 has 15 residues. V was pared by 4 bases and J by 6 bases, with 18 bases between. In DNA, the CDR3 is TGTGCCAGCAGTTTACAGCCACAGGGTAGGTCTGAAGCTTTCTTT. It is translated as CASSLQPQGRSEAFF.

This clonotype was observed a handful of times. A junction end diverges from the germline sequence, so it may reflect a read error. The CDR3, as DNA: TGTGCCAGCAGCGTACAGGGGAACTCTGGCTACACCTTC. This encodes CASSVQGNSGYTF. The chain recombines TRBV7-2 with TRBJ1-2; TRBD1 aligns across 7 bases. Germline CDR1 is SGHTA and CDR2 is FQGNSA. There are 13 residues in the CDR3.

The chain carries TRBV7-2 and TRBJ2-3; D not resolved. The CDR3 spans 14 residues. CDR1 and CDR2 from the germline V gene are SGHTA and FQGNSA. Trimming pared 7 bases from V and 6 bases from J, leaving 17 bases between. The CDR3 DNA reads as TGTGCCAGCAACCAATGGGCTATGGCGGATACGCAGTATTTT. This translates into CASNQWAMADTQYF.

The chain couples TRBV7-9 to TRBJ1-2; possibly TRBD1 for D (5 bases). The CDR3 has 13 residues. Germline V gene lookup returns CDR1 SEHNR and CDR2 FQNEAQ (reference sequence). Deletions cut 5 bases from V and 8 bases from J, with 15 bases between. CDR3 region: CASSLDSPWGYTF. The DNA for the CDR3 is TGTGCCAGCAGCCTAGACAGTCCTTGGGGCTACACCTTC.

V is TRBV6-1 and J is TRBJ1-5; the match to TRBD1 covers 7 bases. The CDR3 runs 14 residues. With 6 bases clipped from V and 3 bases from J, the junction kept 5 bases outside the gene matches. The germline V gene encodes CDR1 MNHNS and CDR2 SASEGT. DNA for the CDR3: TGTGCCAGCAGCCCGGGACAGCCCAATCAGCCCCAGCATTTT. This gives the protein CASSPGQPNQPQHF.

V is TRBV2 and J is TRBJ2-1, with TRBD1 as a possible D gene (5 bases). The CDR3 is 16 residues long. Trimming took off 5 bases at V and 0 bases at J, with 14 bases between the two ends. The germline gives CDR1 SNHLY, CDR2 FYNNEI. CDR3 protein: CASSRTFLSSYNEQFF. DNA of the CDR3: TGTGCCAGCAGTCGGACATTCCTTAGCTCCTACAATGAGCAGTTCTTC.

This clonotype was picked up a small number of times. This chain connects TRBV24-1 to TRBJ2-3, with unresolved D. V was pared by 3 bases and J by 0 bases, with 12 bases between. CDR1 and CDR2 (germline): KGHDR, SFDVKD. This CDR3 spans 16 amino acids. As DNA, the CDR3 is TGTGCCACCAGTGATCTGCCTGGCTCTAGCACAGATACGCAGTATTTT. Translation: CATSDLPGSSTDTQYF.

V is TRBV30 and J is TRBJ1-3; D uncertain. V lost 0 bases and J 4 bases, leaving 13 bases between the germline ends. The CDR3 is 15 amino acids. Germline V CDR1 and CDR2: GTSNPN, SVGIG (reference sequence). The CDR3, as DNA: TGTGCCTGGAGTGTTGGGCCGGCCAGAGGAAACACCATATATTTT. As protein: CAWSVGPARGNTIYF. The entire variable domain, with the rest obtained from reference TRBV30 and TRBJ1-3, is as follows: SQTIHQWPATLVQPVGSPLSLECTVEGTSNPNLYWYRQAAGRGLQLLFYSVGIGQISSEVPQNLSASRPQDRQFILSSKKLLLSDSGFYLCAWSVGPARGNTIYFGEGSWLTVV.

This CDR3 is CASSLLVNTGELFF. DNA of the CDR3: TGTGCCAGCAGCCTGCTGGTTAACACCGGGGAGCTGTTTTTT. This sequence joins TRBV7-9 and TRBJ2-2, with unresolved D. V lost 5 bases and J 2 bases, leaving 9 bases between the germline ends. The CDR3 spans 14 residues. Germline CDR1 and CDR2: SEHNR and FQNEAQ (reference sequence).

This clonotype has just one count. The chain recombines TRBV18 with TRBJ2-3; no clear D. V lost 0 bases, J lost 6 bases, and 7 bases lay in between. This CDR3 spans 13 amino acids. Per germline, CDR1 KGHSH and CDR2 LQKENI. The chain's CDR3 is CASSPPGRDTQYF. CDR3 bases: TGTGCCAGCTCACCACCGGGCCGGGATACGCAGTATTTT.

V usage is TRBV28 and J usage is TRBJ1-5; no firm D call. Germline V gene data show CDR1 as MDHEN and CDR2 as SYDVKM. The length of the CDR3 is 15 residues. V lost 3 bases, J lost 0 bases, and 9 bases lay in between. The CDR3 protein is CASSFSDGSNQPQHF. In nucleotides, the CDR3 is TGTGCCAGCAGTTTCAGTGACGGTAGCAATCAGCCCCAGCATTTT.

This clonotype was counted a single time. The CDR3 is CASSPSGTGPYYEQYF. CDR3 sequence (DNA): TGTGCCAGCAGCCCGAGTGGGACAGGGCCCTACTACGAGCAGTACTTC. The V and J genes are TRBV11-3 and TRBJ2-7; TRBD1 agrees at 9 bases. This CDR3 spans 16 amino acids. Germline values: CDR1 SGHNT, CDR2 YENEEA. V lost 5 bases, J lost 3 bases, and 11 bases stayed unmatched.

The V gene is TRBV28, the J gene TRBJ2-7, with 8 bases fitting TRBD2. V lost 2 bases and J lost 1; bases outside the gene matches: 4. Germline CDR1 MDHEN, CDR2 SYDVKM. This CDR3 is 15 amino acids long. The CDR3: CASSLGLAGSYEQYF. In DNA form, the CDR3 reads TGTGCCAGCAGTTTAGGACTAGCCGGATCCTACGAGCAGTACTTC.

The table lists this clonotype with a few counts. The rearrangement links TRBV7-2 to TRBJ1-1; maybe TRBD1 (5 bases). This CDR3 is 13 amino acids long. V lost 6 bases to trimming and J lost 2 bases, with 10 bases between them. Germline CDR1 reads SGHTA; CDR2 reads FQGNSA. In nucleotides, the CDR3 is TGTGCCAGCAGGTGGGGGGACAACACTGAAGCTTTCTTT. Its translation is CASRWGDNTEAFF.

This clonotype was counted only a few times. V and J are TRBV19 and TRBJ1-2; TRBD1 might be the D (5 bases). Germline CDR1 reads LNHDA; CDR2 reads SQIVND (reference sequence). The CDR3 length is 14 residues. Trimming left V 5 bases short and J 4 bases short, with 14 bases between. The CDR3 sequence: CASSLGGKGYGYTF. The CDR3 region has the DNA TGTGCCAGTAGTCTGGGGGGAAAGGGCTATGGCTACACCTTC.

The V call is TRBV2, the J call TRBJ1-2, with TRBD1 matching 11 bases. CDR1 is SNHLY, CDR2 FYNNEI, per germline. V lost 5 bases to trimming and J lost 3 bases; unmatched junction nucleotides: 5. This CDR3 spans 15 amino acids. Here the CDR3 reads CASSQGQGAYYGYTF. CDR3 nucleotides: TGTGCCAGCAGTCAAGGACAGGGGGCTTACTATGGCTACACCTTC.

The count of this clonotype is one. The genes are TRBV6-1 and TRBJ1-5; D is uncertain. The CDR3 sequence is 14 residues long. V lost 8 bases and J 5 bases, leaving 16 bases between the germline ends. Germline loops: CDR1 MNHNS, CDR2 SASEGT. The CDR3 nucleotides read TGTGCCAGCCAAGACATGAGGAACTATCAGCCCCAGCATTTT. Amino acids: CASQDMRNYQPQHF.

The gene calls are TRBV4-2 and TRBJ2-2; TRBD2 is a possible D gene (6 bases). V was cut by 4 bases and J by 3 bases, with 18 bases left in between. This CDR3 is 17 amino acids long. The germline V gene has CDR1 LGHNA and CDR2 YNFKEQ. Here the CDR3 reads CASSPRAGQGYTGELFF. CDR3 nucleotides: TGTGCCAGCAGCCCGCGCGCGGGGCAGGGCTACACCGGGGAGCTGTTTTTT.